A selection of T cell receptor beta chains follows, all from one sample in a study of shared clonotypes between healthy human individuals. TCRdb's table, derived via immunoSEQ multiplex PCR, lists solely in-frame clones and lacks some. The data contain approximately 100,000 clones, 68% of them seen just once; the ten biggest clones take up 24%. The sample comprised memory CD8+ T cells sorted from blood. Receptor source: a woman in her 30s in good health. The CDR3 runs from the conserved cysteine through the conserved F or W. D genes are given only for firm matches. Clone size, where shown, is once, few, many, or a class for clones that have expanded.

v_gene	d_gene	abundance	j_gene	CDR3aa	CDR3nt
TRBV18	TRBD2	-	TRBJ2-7	CASSPEAGGPGHEQYF	TGTGCCAGCTCACCTGAAGCGGGAGGGCCTGGCCACGAGCAGTACTTC
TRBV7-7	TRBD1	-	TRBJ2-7	CASSPGTDPAYEQYF	TGTGCCAGCAGCCCCGGGACAGATCCTGCCTACGAGCAGTACTTC
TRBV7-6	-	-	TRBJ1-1	CASSTPTGTNTEAFF	TGTGCCAGCAGCACCCCCACAGGGACGAACACTGAAGCTTTCTTT
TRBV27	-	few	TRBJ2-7	CASSPASSWEQYF	TGTGCCAGCAGTCCCGCCTCGAGTTGGGAGCAGTACTTC
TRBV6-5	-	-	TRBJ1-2	CASSYFLTGPNGYTF	TGTGCCAGCAGTTACTTCTTGACCGGACCGAATGGCTACACCTTC
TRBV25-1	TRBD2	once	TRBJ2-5	CASNGREGDQETQYF	TGTGCCAGCAACGGACGGGAGGGTGACCAAGAGACCCAGTACTTC
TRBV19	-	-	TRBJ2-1	CASSIRLELYNEQFF	TGTGCCAGTAGTATAAGGCTAGAACTCTACAATGAGCAGTTCTTC
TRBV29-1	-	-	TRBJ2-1	CSVGQGMGYNEQFF	TGCAGCGTTGGTCAGGGTATGGGCTACAATGAGCAGTTCTTC
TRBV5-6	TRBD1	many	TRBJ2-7	CASSLDGTADYEQYF	TGTGCCAGCAGCTTGGACGGGACAGCCGATTACGAGCAGTACTTC
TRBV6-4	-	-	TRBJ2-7	CASSYSNTRYYEQYF	TGTGCCAGCAGTTACTCGAACACACGCTACTACGAGCAGTACTTC
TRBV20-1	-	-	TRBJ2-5	CSASSWGAQYF	TGCAGTGCTAGCTCATGGGGGGCCCAGTACTTC
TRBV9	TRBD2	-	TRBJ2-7	CASSVLAGPYEQYF	TGTGCCAGCAGCGTACTAGCGGGACCCTACGAGCAGTACTTC
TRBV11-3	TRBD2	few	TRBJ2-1	CASSLAGGYNEQFF	TGTGCCAGCAGCTTAGCGGGAGGCTACAATGAGCAGTTCTTC
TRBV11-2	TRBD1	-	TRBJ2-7	CASSPSGPGQEYF	TGTGCCAGCAGCCCCAGCGGACCGGGACAGGAGTACTTC
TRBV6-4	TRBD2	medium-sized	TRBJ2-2	CASSGLAGDTGELFF	TGTGCCAGCAGTGGACTAGCGGGAGACACCGGGGAGCTGTTTTTT
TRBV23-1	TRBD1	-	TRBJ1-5	CASSQGITEGANNQPQHF	TGCGCCAGCAGTCAAGGGATAACAGAGGGGGCGAACAATCAGCCCCAGCATTTT
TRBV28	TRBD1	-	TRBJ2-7	CASSIPTGVREQYF	TGTGCCAGCAGTATTCCGACAGGGGTGAGGGAGCAGTACTTC
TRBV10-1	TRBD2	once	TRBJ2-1	CASSEGTSPMREQFF	TGCGCCAGCAGTGAGGGGACTAGCCCAATGCGTGAGCAGTTCTTC
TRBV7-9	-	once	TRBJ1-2	CASSIRVANYGYTF	TGTGCCAGCAGCATCAGGGTAGCTAACTATGGCTACACCTTC
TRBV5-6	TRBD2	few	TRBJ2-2	CASSLALAGWTGELFF	TGTGCCAGCAGCTTGGCTCTAGCGGGTTGGACCGGGGAGCTGTTTTTT
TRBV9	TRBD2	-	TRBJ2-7	CASSVGAGGWEQYF	TGTGCCAGCAGCGTAGGGGCGGGAGGCTGGGAGCAGTACTTC
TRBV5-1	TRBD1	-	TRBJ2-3	CASSLGQGVVTDTQYF	TGCGCCAGCAGCTTAGGACAGGGGGTAGTCACAGATACGCAGTATTTT
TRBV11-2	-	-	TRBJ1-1	CASSLDGVTTEAFF	TGTGCCAGCAGCTTAGACGGGGTGACCACTGAAGCTTTCTTT
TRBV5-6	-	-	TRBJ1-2	CASSRPEGSYGYTF	TGTGCCAGCAGCCGGCCGGAAGGGAGCTATGGCTACACCTTC
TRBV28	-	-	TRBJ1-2	CASSLRGTESNYGYTF	TGTGCCAGCAGTTTAAGAGGGACGGAGAGCAACTATGGCTACACCTTC
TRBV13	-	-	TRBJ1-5	CASSEGGQPQHF	TGTGCCAGCTCGGAAGGGGGTCAGCCCCAGCATTTT
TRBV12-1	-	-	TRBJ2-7	CASSFGTSRSYEQYF	TGTGCCAGCAGCTTTGGGACTAGCCGATCCTACGAGCAGTACTTC
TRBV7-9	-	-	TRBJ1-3	CASSLAKTGIGNTIYF	TGTGCCAGCAGCTTAGCGAAGACAGGAATCGGAAACACCATATATTTT
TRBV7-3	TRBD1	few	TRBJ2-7	CASSPGQGQDEQYF	TGTGCCAGCAGCCCCGGACAGGGGCAGGACGAGCAGTACTTC
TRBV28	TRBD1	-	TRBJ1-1	CARPNEAGGRAFF	TGTGCCAGACCAAACGAGGCAGGGGGCCGGGCTTTCTTT
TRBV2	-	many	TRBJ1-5	CASSKGGNSNQPQHF	TGTGCCAGCTCCAAAGGGGGAAATAGCAATCAGCCCCAGCATTTT
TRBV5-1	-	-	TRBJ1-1	CASSIPQVNTEAFF	TGCGCCAGCAGCATCCCCCAGGTGAACACTGAAGCTTTCTTT
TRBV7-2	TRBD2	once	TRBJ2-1	CASSSPPGSGRALYNEQFF	TGTGCCAGCAGCTCCCCCCCGGGTAGCGGGAGGGCCCTCTACAATGAGCAGTTCTTC
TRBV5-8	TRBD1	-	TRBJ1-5	CASSTWTGDNQPQHF	TGTGCCAGCAGCACATGGACAGGCGACAATCAGCCCCAGCATTTT
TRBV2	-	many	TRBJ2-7	CASKGTHEQYF	TGTGCCAGCAAAGGGACCCACGAGCAGTACTTC
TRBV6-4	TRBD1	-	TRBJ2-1	CASSQGQGSYNEQFF	TGTGCCAGCAGCCAGGGACAGGGTTCGTACAATGAGCAGTTCTTC
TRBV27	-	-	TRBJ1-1	CASSLGPSGSAFF	TGTGCCAGCAGTTTAGGTCCCAGCGGGTCTGCTTTCTTT
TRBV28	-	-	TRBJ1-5	CASSFRGTSNQPQHF	TGTGCCAGCAGTTTTCGGGGGACGAGCAATCAGCCCCAGCATTTT
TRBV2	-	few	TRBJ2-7	CASSEQLIPSYEQYF	TGTGCCAGCAGTGAACAACTCATTCCTAGCTACGAGCAGTACTTC
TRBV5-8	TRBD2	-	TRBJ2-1	CASSLRGTRNNEQFF	TGTGCCAGCAGCTTGAGAGGGACTAGGAACAATGAGCAGTTCTTC
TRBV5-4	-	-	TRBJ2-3	CASSLVGADTQYF	TGTGCCAGCAGCTTGGTAGGCGCAGATACGCAGTATTTT